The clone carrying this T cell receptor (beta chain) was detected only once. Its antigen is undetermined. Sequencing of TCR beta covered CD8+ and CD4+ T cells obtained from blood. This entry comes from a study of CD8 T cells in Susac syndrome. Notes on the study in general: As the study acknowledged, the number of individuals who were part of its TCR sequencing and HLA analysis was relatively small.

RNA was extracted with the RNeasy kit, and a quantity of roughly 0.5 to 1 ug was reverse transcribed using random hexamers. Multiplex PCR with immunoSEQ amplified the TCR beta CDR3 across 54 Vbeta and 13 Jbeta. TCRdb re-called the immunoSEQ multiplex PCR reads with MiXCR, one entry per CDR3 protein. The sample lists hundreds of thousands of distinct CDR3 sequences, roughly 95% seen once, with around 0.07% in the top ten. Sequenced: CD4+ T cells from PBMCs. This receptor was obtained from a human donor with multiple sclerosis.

CDR3 loop: CASSPRGGPPREQYF. In DNA, the CDR3 is TGTGCCAGCAGTCCTAGGGGGGGGCCTCCGCGCGAGCAGTACTTC. V usage is TRBV12-3 or TRBV12-4 and J usage is TRBJ2-7, with D possibly matching TRBD2 (7 bases). V was clipped by 5 bases and J by 6 bases, with 20 bases between them. This CDR3 spans 15 amino acids.